This T cell receptor (beta chain) comes out of a study of shared clonotypes between healthy human individuals. Regarding the study as a whole: Naive subsets generally exceeded memory subsets in estimated richness. Incompleteness in sorted-subset sequencing, despite large depth, was shown by rarefaction.

The CDR3 contains 17 residues. CDR1 SNHLY and CDR2 FYNNEI come from the germline V gene. V lost 8 bases and J lost 0; bases outside the gene matches: 8. This clone was observed a single time. The antigen is not known. Several immunoSEQ plates held equal portions of the genomic DNA taken from each subset. Here immunoSEQ multiplex PCR was the method, and the copy in TCRdb shows in-frame clones only, minus some. This table has 600,000 to 800,000 clones, approximately 77% appearing once. The study separated CD4+ cells into CD45RA+ naive and CD45RA-negative memory subsets. The sequencing sample was made of memory CD4+ T cells sorted from blood. Subset denoted: CD45RA-negative fraction. The sequence derives from a woman aged 25 to 45 in good health. This sequence joins TRBV2 and TRBJ2-6; 9 nucleotides line up with TRBD1. This CDR3 is CASAGTGYYSGANVLTF. CDR3 DNA: TGTGCCAGCGCCGGGACAGGGTACTACTCTGGGGCCAACGTCCTGACTTTC.